These 18 T cell receptor beta chains share one sample of origin, sequenced in a study of blood T cells in healthy people across ages. Through a sample-barcoded 5' primer and a J-beta primer mix, a second PCR was run for about 6 to 11 cycles. TCRdb independently ran MiXCR on the 5' RACE reads; one entry per CDR3 protein. Altogether under 2,000,000 distinct CDR3 sequences are present, around half being singletons, with the ten largest covering around 2.1%. The sample comprised blood. These receptor sequences come from a woman between 40 and 55 years old in good health.

The J gene is TRBJ2-7, the V gene TRBV5-1; TRBD2 matches at 9 bases. The DNA end favors TRBJ2-5, so the J call may be wrong. This CDR3 comprises 16 residues. Germline-derived CDR1 and CDR2 are SGHRS and YFSETQ. CDR3 DNA sequence: TGCGCCAGCAGCCCTGGTGGTAGCGGGAGCGGCGAGACCCAGTACTTC. The encoded protein is CASSPGGSGSGETQYF.

A few counts support this clonotype. The rearrangement uses TRBV24-1 and TRBJ2-1, with D unresolved. This CDR3 is 16 amino acids long. V dropped 5 bases and J dropped 5 bases, with 18 bases sitting between them. Germline assignment: CDR1 KGHDR and CDR2 SFDVKD. CDR3 amino acids: CATSGVSGPQDNEQFF. CDR3 sequence (DNA): TGTGCCACCAGTGGGGTCTCGGGTCCTCAGGACAATGAGCAGTTCTTC.

The chain links TRBV6-6 to TRBJ2-7; no reliable D call. Germline CDR1 MNHNY, CDR2 SVGAGI (reference sequence). Trimming left V 3 bases short and J 0 bases short, with 15 bases between. The length of the CDR3 is 16 residues. The CDR3 loop reads CASSYSLEVPSYEQYF. CDR3 coding DNA: TGTGCCAGCAGTTATTCGCTAGAGGTGCCCTCCTACGAGCAGTACTTC.

The chain combines TRBV7-9 with TRBJ2-4; 7 bases are shared with TRBD2. CDR1 SEHNR and CDR2 FQNEAQ come from the germline V gene (reference sequence). The CDR3 consists of 13 residues. Trimming removed 2 bases from V and 7 bases from J; junction bases left unmatched: 2. The CDR3 region is CASSLTSVNIQYF. CDR3 DNA sequence: TGTGCCAGCAGCTTAACTAGCGTGAACATTCAGTACTTC.

V is TRBV12-5 and J is TRBJ2-1; a weak D match, TRBD1 (5 bases). CDR3 size: 11 residues. Trimming pared 6 bases from V and 8 bases from J, leaving 8 bases between. Germline CDR1 reads LGHNT; CDR2 reads FRNRAP. CDR3 nucleotides: TGTGCTAGTGGCTTCAGGGATGAGCAGTTCTTC. Encoded protein: CASGFRDEQFF.

The V gene is TRBV6-2 or TRBV6-3, the J gene TRBJ2-4; D is undetermined. The DNA end is a closer match to TRBJ2-7, so the J assignment may be wrong. Germline assignment: CDR1 MNHEY and CDR2 SVGEGT. The CDR3 covers 13 residues. Here the CDR3 DNA reads TGTGCCAGCAGTGAAAGAGTTGACTACGAGCAGTACTTC. It encodes CASSERVDYEQYF.

In the case of this clonotype: Its ends do not fully match the called genes, so a read error is possible. This chain links TRBV4-2 with TRBJ2-1, with 10 bases that match TRBD1. CDR3 length: 16 residues. Per germline, CDR1 LGHNA and CDR2 YNFKEQ. Written as DNA, the CDR3 is TGTGTCAGCAGCCAAGATCATGGGACAGGGGCCAATGAGCAGTTCTTC. Protein: CVSSQDHGTGANEQFF.

This chain links TRBV5-1 with TRBJ1-1, with TRBD1 matching over 8 bases. The V segment lost 0 bases and the J segment 4 bases; nucleotides outside the gene matches: 8. Germline assignment: CDR1 SGHRS and CDR2 YFSETQ. This CDR3 contains 16 residues. The CDR3 loop is CASSLADPTGGTEAFF. The CDR3 DNA follows: TGCGCCAGCAGCTTGGCGGATCCAACAGGGGGCACTGAAGCTTTCTTT.

This clonotype has more than one count but fewer than ten. The V call is TRBV3-1, the J call TRBJ1-2; perhaps TRBD1 as D (5 bases). The ends were cut back, 1 base at V and 6 bases at J, with 9 bases in the middle. The germline gives CDR1 LGHDT, CDR2 YNNKEL (reference sequence). This CDR3 is built from 13 residues. In DNA form, the CDR3 reads TGTGCCAGCAGCCAAGTGGGGACGAATGGCTACACCTTC. This gives the protein CASSQVGTNGYTF.

The table lists this clonotype with a few counts. This sequence joins TRBV4-3 and TRBJ2-5, with D possibly being TRBD2 (5 bases). Trimming left V 5 bases short and J 2 bases short, with 9 bases between. CDR1 is LGHNA and CDR2 is YSLEER in the germline V gene. The CDR3 sequence is 13 residues long. In DNA, the CDR3 is TGCGCCAGCAGCGTTAGCGCGCAAGAGACCCAGTACTTC. Amino acids: CASSVSAQETQYF.

Only one count was recorded for this clonotype. This chain uses TRBV27 with TRBJ2-5, with 7 bases aligning to TRBD1. The junction had 6 bases not matched to a gene; V was cut back by 4 bases and J by 4 bases. CDR1 MNHEY and CDR2 SMNVEV come from the germline V gene (reference sequence). The CDR3 has 14 residues. CDR3 in amino acids: CASSSDRVAETQYF. CDR3 nucleotides: TGTGCCAGCAGTTCCGACAGGGTTGCAGAGACCCAGTACTTC.

This clonotype has just a few counts. This chain connects TRBV28 to TRBJ2-5, with TRBD2 matching over 9 bases. The CDR3 length is 15 residues. Per germline, CDR1 MDHEN and CDR2 SYDVKM. The V and J ends lost 6 bases and 0 bases, in that order; junction bases with no gene match: 5. In DNA, the CDR3 is TGTGCCAGCAGACAGACTAGCGGCTACCAAGAGACCCAGTACTTC. Residues: CASRQTSGYQETQYF.

V is TRBV4-2 and J is TRBJ2-3, with D hard to call. The CDR3 contains 16 residues. The germline V gene encodes CDR1 LGHNA and CDR2 YNFKEQ. The V end lost 0 bases, the J end lost 1 base, and 11 bases lay between the germline ends. CDR3 sequence: CASSQESVPRTDTQYF. The CDR3 bases are TGTGCCAGCAGCCAAGAGTCGGTACCTCGCACAGATACGCAGTATTTT.

This clonotype appeared a few times. The rearrangement joins TRBV29-1 to TRBJ1-1; D is possibly TRBD1 (5 bases). There are 16 residues in the CDR3. V was pared by 0 bases and J by 1 base, with 15 bases between. Germline V gene lookup returns CDR1 SQVTM and CDR2 ANQGSEA. CDR3 nucleotide sequence: TGCAGCGTTGAAGAAGGGTATGCGGGGGGGAACACTGAAGCTTTCTTT. Translating it yields CSVEEGYAGGNTEAFF.

The gene calls are TRBV20-1 and TRBJ2-5, with 7 bases that match TRBD2. The V gene end was trimmed by 6 bases and the J gene end by 5 bases; junction bases not matched to a gene: 9. The CDR3 has 13 amino acids. Germline loops: CDR1 DFQATT, CDR2 SNEGSKA (reference sequence). This chain's CDR3 is CSAPPTSVETQYF. As DNA, the CDR3 is TGCAGTGCCCCCCCCACTAGCGTGGAGACCCAGTACTTC.

The chain uses TRBV2 and TRBJ2-3; tentatively, D is TRBD1 (6 bases). The V gene's germline CDR1 is SNHLY and CDR2 FYNNEI. There are 16 residues in the CDR3. Trimming stripped 4 bases from V and 3 bases from J, with 17 bases between. Here the CDR3 reads CASSARDTTITDTQYF. The CDR3 nucleotides are TGTGCCAGCAGTGCGAGGGACACTACCATAACAGATACGCAGTATTTT.

This chain connects TRBV7-3 to TRBJ2-3, with D perhaps matching TRBD2 (5 bases). CDR1 and CDR2 from the germline V gene are SGHTA and FQGTGA. The CDR3 consists of 16 residues. Trimming took 3 bases from V and 1 from J, leaving 14 bases between them. CDR3 DNA: TGTGCCAGCAGCTTCTCGGGGAATGAAGGCACAGATACGCAGTATTTT. Translating it yields CASSFSGNEGTDTQYF.

V usage is TRBV7-3 and J usage is TRBJ2-5, with D unclear. This CDR3 has 15 amino acids. V was shortened by 2 bases and J by 0 bases, with 10 bases between the two germline ends. The germline V gene encodes CDR1 SGHTA and CDR2 FQGTGA. The CDR3 nucleotides are TGTGCCAGCAGCTTATCTGGGATGTACCAAGAGACCCAGTACTTC. Translating it yields CASSLSGMYQETQYF.